This T cell receptor (beta chain) was profiled in a study of blood T cell repertoires in COVID-19. Across the study: Sites in the United States, Italy and Spain provided acute and convalescent COVID-19 samples. Sources were T cells, B-cell-depleted T cells, or PBMCs; the material itself was cDNA or gDNA.

In the original processing: Researchers report that nucleated cell counts were estimated from reference gene primer amplification. Sequenced by immunoSEQ multiplex PCR; TCRdb stores in-frame clones only, minus some. V, J and clone size are those of that table, while D and trimming were read from the DNA. The table records about 250,000 clones, around four fifths of them present only once. This CDR3 comprises 16 residues. V was clipped by 4 bases and J by 1 base, with 14 bases between them. CDR1 and CDR2 from the germline V gene are LNHDA and SQIVND (reference sequence). The chain recombines TRBV19 with TRBJ1-5; tentative D call: TRBD1 (5 bases). The sequencing input was peripheral blood. This TCR was sampled from a man aged 35 to 55 with active or convalescent COVID-19. The CDR3: CASSKGPGKSNQPQHF. CDR3 DNA sequence: TGTGCCAGTAGTAAGGGGCCAGGAAAGAGCAATCAGCCCCAGCATTTT.